This T cell receptor (beta chain) was recovered during a study of blood T cells in healthy people across ages. The CDR3 consists of 10 residues. CDR1 is DFQATT and CDR2 is SNEGSKA in the germline V gene (reference sequence). V was clipped by 8 bases and J by 6 bases, with 9 bases between them. Combining a sample-barcoded 5' primer with a J-beta primer mix, a second PCR ran for about 7 to 12 cycles. Using its own MiXCR run on the 5' RACE reads, TCRdb lists one record per CDR3 protein. The table has roughly 680,000 distinct CDR3 sequences, 21% seen once. About this clonotype itself: Its antigen remains unidentified.

In each sample, at least 7 million PBMCs were isolated. The extraction recovered at least 5.5 micrograms of total RNA per sample. Study outcomes and limitations: From one million sequenced T cells, diversity estimates were lower bounds. It was the long-lived donors that had more naive CD4+ cells and higher diversity than aged donors.

Sequencing was done on a sample of blood. The source is an older man in good health. This chain uses TRBV20-1 with TRBJ2-3; D remains ambiguous. The CDR3 DNA sequence: TGCAGTACACTTAGGGATACGCAGTATTTT. Translated: CSTLRDTQYF.